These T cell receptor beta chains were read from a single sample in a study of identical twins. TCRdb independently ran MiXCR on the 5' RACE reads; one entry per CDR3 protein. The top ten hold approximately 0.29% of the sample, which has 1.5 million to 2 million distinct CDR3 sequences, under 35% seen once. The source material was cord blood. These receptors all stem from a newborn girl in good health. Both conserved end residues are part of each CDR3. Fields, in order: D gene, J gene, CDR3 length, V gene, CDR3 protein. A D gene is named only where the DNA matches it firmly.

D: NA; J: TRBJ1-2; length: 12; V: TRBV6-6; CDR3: CASSAEGGGYTF
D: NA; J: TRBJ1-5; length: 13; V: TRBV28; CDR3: CASSRRINQPQHF
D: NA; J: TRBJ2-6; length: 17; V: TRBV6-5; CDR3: CANSYASRSSGANVLTF
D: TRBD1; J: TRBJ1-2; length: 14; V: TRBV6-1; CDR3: CASSEAMTGTGYTF
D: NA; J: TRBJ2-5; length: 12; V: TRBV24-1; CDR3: CATSDHQETQYF
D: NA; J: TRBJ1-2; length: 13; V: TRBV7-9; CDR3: CASSLNGAYGYTF
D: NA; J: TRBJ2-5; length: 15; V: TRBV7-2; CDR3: CASSLVDQAQETQYF
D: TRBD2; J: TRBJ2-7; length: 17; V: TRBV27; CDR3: CASSSNSPTSGTYEQYF
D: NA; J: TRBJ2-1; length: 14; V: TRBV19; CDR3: CASSRQVLESEQFF
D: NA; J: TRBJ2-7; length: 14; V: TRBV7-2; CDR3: CASSTGDLSYEQYF
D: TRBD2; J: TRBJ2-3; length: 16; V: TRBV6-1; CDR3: CASNLQGRGKTDTQYF
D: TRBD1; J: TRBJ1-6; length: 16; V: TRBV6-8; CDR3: CASSPGQGHNNSPLHF
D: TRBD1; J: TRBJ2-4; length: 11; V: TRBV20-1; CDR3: CSARDTGAQYF
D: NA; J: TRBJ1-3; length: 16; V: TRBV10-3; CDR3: CAISGKTGSSGNTIYF
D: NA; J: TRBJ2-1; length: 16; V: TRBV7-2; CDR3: CASRPQGALPYNEQFF
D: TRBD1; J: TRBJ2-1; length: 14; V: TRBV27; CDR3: CASSLSNRGNEQFF
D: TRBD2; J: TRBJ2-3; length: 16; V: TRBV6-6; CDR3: CASTLRLAGDTDTQYF
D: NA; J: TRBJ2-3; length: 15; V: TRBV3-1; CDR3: CASSQGGPRTDTQYF
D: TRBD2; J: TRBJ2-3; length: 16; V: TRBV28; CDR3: CASSFRTSGITDTQYF
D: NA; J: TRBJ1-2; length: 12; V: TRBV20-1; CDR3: CSAKTDGSGYTF
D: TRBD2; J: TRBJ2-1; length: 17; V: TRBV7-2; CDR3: CASRPLAGGSSYNEQFF
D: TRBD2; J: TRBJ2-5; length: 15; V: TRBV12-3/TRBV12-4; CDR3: CASSFGTSEWETQYF
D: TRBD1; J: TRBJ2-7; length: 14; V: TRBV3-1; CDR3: CASSQGTGFYEQYF
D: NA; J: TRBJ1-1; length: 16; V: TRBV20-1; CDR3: CSAPRSGGTMNTEAFF
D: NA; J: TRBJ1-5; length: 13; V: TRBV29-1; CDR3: CSVEEGLGQPQHF
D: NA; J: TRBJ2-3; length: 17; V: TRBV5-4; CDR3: CASSFNRVLLGRDTQYF
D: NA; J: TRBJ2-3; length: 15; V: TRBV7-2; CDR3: CASSLAFTLSDTQYF
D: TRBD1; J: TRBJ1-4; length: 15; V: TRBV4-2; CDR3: CASSQDNRGNEKLFF
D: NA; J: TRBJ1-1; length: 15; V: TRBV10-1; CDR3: CASSESGRGSTEAFF
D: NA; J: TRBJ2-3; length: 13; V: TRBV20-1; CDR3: CSAKPGRHNTQYF
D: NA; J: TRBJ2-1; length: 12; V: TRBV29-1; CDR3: CSVEAPLDGAFF
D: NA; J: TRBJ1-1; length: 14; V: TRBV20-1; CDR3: CSARRDYLNTEAFF
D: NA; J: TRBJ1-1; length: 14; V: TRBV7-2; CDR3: CASSLELGGAEAFF
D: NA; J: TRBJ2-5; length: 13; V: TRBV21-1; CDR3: CASSKTRGGTQYF